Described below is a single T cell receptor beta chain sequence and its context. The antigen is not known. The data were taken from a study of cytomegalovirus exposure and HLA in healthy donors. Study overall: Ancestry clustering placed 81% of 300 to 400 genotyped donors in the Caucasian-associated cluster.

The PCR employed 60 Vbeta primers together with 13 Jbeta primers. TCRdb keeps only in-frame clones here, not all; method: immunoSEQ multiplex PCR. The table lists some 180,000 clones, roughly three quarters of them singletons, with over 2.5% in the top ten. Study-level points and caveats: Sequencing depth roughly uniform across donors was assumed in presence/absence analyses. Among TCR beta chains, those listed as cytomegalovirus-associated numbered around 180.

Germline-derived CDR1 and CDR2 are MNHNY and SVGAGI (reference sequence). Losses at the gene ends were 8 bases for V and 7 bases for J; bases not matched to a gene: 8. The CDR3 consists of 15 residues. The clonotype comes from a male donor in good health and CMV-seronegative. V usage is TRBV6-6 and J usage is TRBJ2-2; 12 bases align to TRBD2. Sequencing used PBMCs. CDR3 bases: TGTGCCAGCTCTGGACTAGCGGGAAAGGTCGGGGAGCTGTTTTTT. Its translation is CASSGLAGKVGELFF.